The source of this T cell receptor beta chain is a study of CXCR4 blockade with PD-1 therapy in pancreatic cancer (dated by TCRdb to the late 2010s). A note on the overall study: Multiplex immunohistochemistry and TCRbeta immunosequencing of resected pancreatic ductal adenocarcinoma were combined in the study with ex vivo slice culture in which PD-1 and CXCR4 blockade were tested. Two geographically distinct regions were TCR-sequenced from each of several tumors to assess intratumoral heterogeneity. The paper as a whole reports these results and caveats: The frequency of each amino acid clone correlated strongly with the number of distinct nucleotide rearrangements encoding that clone, suggesting convergent selection driven by common tumor antigens. Only TCRbeta chains were sequenced, so true antigen-specificity overlap of convergent dominant clones remained unconfirmed pending paired alpha-beta single-cell sequencing. Tumors showed clonal expansion, with mean productive clonality 0.14 versus 0.05 in healthy blood, but clonality did not correlate with survival.

The immunoSEQ Assay at Adaptive Biotechnologies was used to immunosequence TCRbeta CDR3 regions from the extracted DNA. In the authors' own workflow: To quantify the absolute abundance of each unique TCRbeta CDR3, sequences were collapsed and filtered. Clonality was defined as 1 minus Pielou's evenness, computed on productive in-frame rearrangements only. Regional overlap tracked the top 100 nucleotide rearrangements across paired samples, with Morisita index comparing paired versus unrelated samples. The immunoSEQ Rearrangement Details tool was used to assess convergence of nucleotide rearrangements onto identical amino acid sequences. What TCRdb holds here is the immuneACCESS table cut down to in-frame rearrangements. Part of the clones is not present; checked against another copy, under half of the missing clones reflect an unresolved V gene, and the others are unexplained. Clone size and V and J calls were adopted from that table, with D and trimming inferred from the DNA. The sample includes 2,500 or so clones, with less than 60% observed a single time. In total, the top ten clones hold roughly 6.2% of the sample.

The archived tumor blocks were obtained from patients to whom no neoadjuvant therapy had been administered before resection. The preserved-tissue arm of the study used 30 to 35 surgical resection samples from about 24 previously untreated pancreatic ductal adenocarcinoma patients. For the resection arm, ten 5-micron curls of FFPE tumor adjacent to the multiplex immunohistochemistry slide were used for DNA extraction. A few counts support this clone. This receptor's antigen is unknown. No per-base quality is available; no much larger clone lies one base away. Spanning cysteine to phenylalanine, the CDR3 consists of 13 amino acids. The DNA shown is the 39-base CDR3, in frame from base 1. The CDR1 and CDR2 encoded by the germline V gene are MNHGY and SAAAGT. Germline trimming: 10 bases from V, 4 bases from J; junction bases outside gene matches: 5.

Recombination connected TRBV6-8 to TRBJ2-7, with 12 bases aligning to TRBD1. Sequenced material: tumor tissue. This TCR was sampled from a human donor with pancreatic ductal adenocarcinoma. The DNA sequence is given as TGTGCCACCCGGGACAGGGGGCCGTACGAGCAGTACTTC. Its translation reads: CATRDRGPYEQYF.